The source of this T cell receptor (beta chain) is a study of blood T cell repertoires in COVID-19. The wider study: PBMCs, B-cell-depleted T cells, or T cells provided the cDNA or gDNA that made up the material.

CDR1 and CDR2 (germline): SGHAT, FQNNGV. Trimming took off 1 base at V and 5 bases at J, with 15 bases between the two ends. This CDR3 is built from 16 residues. Profiled with immunoSEQ multiplex PCR; TCRdb holds only in-frame clones, not every one. The repertoire holds some 400,000 clones, with nearly 90% as singletons. The receptor was derived from a woman aged 25 to 39 who had recovered from COVID-19. The V gene is TRBV11-2, the J gene TRBJ2-1; D call uncertain. Sequenced input: PBMCs or T cells enriched from blood (not recorded which). Here the CDR3 DNA reads TGTGCCAGCAGCTTAGTCGGAGACTCTTTCGACAATGAGCAGTTCTTC. Its protein is CASSLVGDSFDNEQFF.